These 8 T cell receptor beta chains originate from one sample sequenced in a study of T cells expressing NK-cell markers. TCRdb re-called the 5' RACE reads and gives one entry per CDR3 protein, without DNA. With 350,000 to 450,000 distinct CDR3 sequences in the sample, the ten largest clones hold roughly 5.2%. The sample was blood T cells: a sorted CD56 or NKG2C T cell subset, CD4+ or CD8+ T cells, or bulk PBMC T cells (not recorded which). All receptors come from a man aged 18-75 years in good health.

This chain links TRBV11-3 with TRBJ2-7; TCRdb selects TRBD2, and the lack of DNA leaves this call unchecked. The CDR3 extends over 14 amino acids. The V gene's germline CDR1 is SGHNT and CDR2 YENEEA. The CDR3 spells CASSLGAEGREQYF. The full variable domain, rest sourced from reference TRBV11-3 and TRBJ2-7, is EAGVVQSPRYKIIEKKQPVAFWCNPISGHNTLYWYLQNLGQGPELLIRYENEEAVDDSQLPKDRFSAERLKGVDSTLKIQPAELGDSAVYLCASSLGAEGREQYFGPGTRLTVT.

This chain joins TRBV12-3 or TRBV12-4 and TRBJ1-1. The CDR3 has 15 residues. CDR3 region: CASSFRREMNTEAFF.

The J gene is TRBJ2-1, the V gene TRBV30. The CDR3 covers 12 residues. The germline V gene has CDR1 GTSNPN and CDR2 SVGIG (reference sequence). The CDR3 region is CAWSVGNNEQFF.

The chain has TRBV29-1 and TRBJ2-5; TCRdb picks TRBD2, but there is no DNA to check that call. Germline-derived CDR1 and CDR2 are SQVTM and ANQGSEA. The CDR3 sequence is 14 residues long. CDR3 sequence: CSVRLAGGVETQYF.

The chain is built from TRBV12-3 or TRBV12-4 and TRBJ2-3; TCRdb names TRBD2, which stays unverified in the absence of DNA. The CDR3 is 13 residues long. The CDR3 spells CASSSSVADTQYF.

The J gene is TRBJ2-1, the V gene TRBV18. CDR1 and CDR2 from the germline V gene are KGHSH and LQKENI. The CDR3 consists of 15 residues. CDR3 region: CASSPAPRVPPEQFF.

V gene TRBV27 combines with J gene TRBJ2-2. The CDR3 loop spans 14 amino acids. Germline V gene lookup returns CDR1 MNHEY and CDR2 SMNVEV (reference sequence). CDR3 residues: CASSSKRSTGELFF.

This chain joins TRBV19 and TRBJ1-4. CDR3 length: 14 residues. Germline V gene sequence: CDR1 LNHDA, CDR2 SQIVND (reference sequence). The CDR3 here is CASRQHATNEKLFF.